A single sample gave rise to the 18 T cell receptor beta chains below, sequenced in a study of blood T cell repertoires in COVID-19. Using immunoSEQ multiplex PCR, the repertoire was profiled, and TCRdb retains in-frame clones only, with some absent. The table has some 220,000 clones, just under 85% seen once. Sequenced: peripheral blood. The source of these receptors is a woman aged 55-75 years with active or convalescent COVID-19.

This clone was counted a few times. This chain connects TRBV10-3 to TRBJ2-1; D not resolved. Trimming left V 1 base short and J 9 bases short, with 7 bases between. Germline V gives CDR1 ENHRY, CDR2 SYGVKD. The CDR3 is made up of 12 amino acids. In DNA, the CDR3 is TGTGCCATCAGTGAGTATCTAAGTGAGCAGTTCTTC. Amino acids: CAISEYLSEQFF.

This chain connects TRBV6-5 to TRBJ1-1, with 12 bases identical to TRBD1. In germline, CDR1 is MNHEY, CDR2 SVGAGI. V was clipped by 5 bases and J by 3 bases; unmatched bases: 4. This CDR3 region has 15 residues. CDR3 residues: CASSTRDRGHTEAFF. CDR3 bases: TGTGCCAGCAGTACACGGGACAGGGGGCACACTGAAGCTTTCTTT.

In this sample, this clone turned up a few times. The V gene is TRBV19, the J gene TRBJ1-5; weak D call: TRBD1 (6 bases). Germline V gene sequence: CDR1 LNHDA, CDR2 SQIVND (reference sequence). This CDR3 comprises 14 residues. Trimming pared 5 bases from V and 11 bases from J, leaving 19 bases between. The CDR3 sequence is CASSLGASSRAQHF. CDR3 DNA sequence: TGTGCCAGTAGTCTGGGGGCTTCGTCCCGTGCCCAGCATTTT.

The gene calls are TRBV4-1 and TRBJ1-5; perhaps TRBD1 as D (5 bases). In germline, CDR1 is MGHRA, CDR2 YSYEKL. The V and J ends lost 0 bases and 0 bases respectively, with 12 bases between them. The CDR3 totals 17 residues. In nucleotides, the CDR3 is TGCGCCAGCAGCCAAGAACAGGCCCCCTATAGCAATCAGCCCCAGCATTTT. Protein product: CASSQEQAPYSNQPQHF.

This clone has a handful of counts. The chain combines TRBV29-1 with TRBJ1-1; 7 bases are shared with TRBD1. This CDR3 spans 15 amino acids. J gave up 6 bases and V 6 bases, and 16 bases lay outside the gene matches. Per the germline V gene, CDR1 is SQVTM and CDR2 is ANQGSEA. CDR3 sequence: CSVKQGLRTVAEAFF. The CDR3 DNA sequence: TGCAGCGTAAAACAGGGGTTACGCACTGTCGCTGAAGCTTTCTTT.

A word on this clone: Additional DNA sequences in this sample encode the identical CDR3. The rearrangement joins TRBV5-1 to TRBJ1-6, with TRBD1 matching over 8 bases. This CDR3 region has 14 residues. The V gene's germline CDR1 is SGHRS and CDR2 YFSETQ. The V segment lost 3 bases and the J segment 6 bases; nucleotides outside the gene matches: 2. The CDR3 loop reads CASSSDRGNSPLHF. In nucleotides, the CDR3 is TGCGCCAGCAGCTCCGACAGGGGTAATTCACCCCTCCACTTT.

The rearrangement uses TRBV3-1 (or the pseudogene TRBV3-2) and TRBJ2-1, with D unresolved. Germline V gives CDR1 LGHDT, CDR2 YNNKEL (reference sequence). This CDR3 contains 15 residues. V lost 1 base, J lost 0 bases, and 7 bases lay in between. CDR3 DNA sequence: TGTGCCAGCAGCCAAGTAAGGAGCTCCTACAATGAGCAGTTCTTC. Its protein product is CASSQVRSSYNEQFF.

The rearrangement joins TRBV5-5 to TRBJ2-7; no firm D call. In germline, CDR1 is SGHKS, CDR2 YYEKEE (reference sequence). The CDR3 loop spans 8 amino acids. The chain's CDR3 is CASSLVQV. The CDR3 DNA reads as TGTGCCAGCAGCTTGGTGCAGGTC.

The chain uses TRBV6-5 and TRBJ1-1; TRBD1 aligns across 7 bases. Germline V gives CDR1 MNHEY, CDR2 SVGAGI. The CDR3 covers 15 residues. V lost 5 bases to trimming and J lost 1 base; unmatched junction nucleotides: 7. CDR3 DNA sequence: TGTGCCAGCAGTCCTACCGGGACAGCGAACACTGAAGCTTTCTTT. This translates into CASSPTGTANTEAFF.

CDR3 protein: CATSDLRGGTGEKLFF. CDR3 DNA: TGTGCCACCAGTGATTTGCGTGGAGGGACGGGTGAAAAACTGTTTTTT. The chain links TRBV24-1 to TRBJ1-4, with D perhaps matching TRBD1 (5 bases). The CDR3 spans 16 residues. With 0 bases removed from V and 7 bases from J, the gap between germline ends came to 14 bases. Germline V CDR1 and CDR2: KGHDR, SFDVKD.

This chain uses TRBV3-1 (or the pseudogene TRBV3-2) with TRBJ2-2, with 7 positions matching TRBD2. The CDR3 sequence is 15 residues long. The V gene's germline CDR1 is LGHDT and CDR2 YNNKEL (reference sequence). The ends lost 3 bases at V and 0 bases at J; junction bases unmatched: 1. The chain's CDR3 is CASSQSGANTGELFF. In DNA, the CDR3 is TGTGCCAGCAGCCAGAGCGGGGCGAACACCGGGGAGCTGTTTTTT.

The chain employs TRBV5-1 and TRBJ2-1, with TRBD2 matching 10 bases. The CDR3 consists of 15 residues. Per germline, CDR1 SGHRS and CDR2 YFSETQ. With 4 bases clipped from V and 1 base from J, the junction kept 2 bases outside the gene matches. CDR3 DNA: TGCGCCAGCAGCCTAGCGGGGGAGTCCTACAATGAGCAGTTCTTC. Translating gives CASSLAGESYNEQFF.

This CDR3 is CASSQGGQPQHF. The DNA for the CDR3 is TGTGCCAGCAGCCAAGGAGGTCAGCCCCAGCATTTT. V gene TRBV3-1 (or the pseudogene TRBV3-2) combines with J gene TRBJ1-5; the D is unclear. This CDR3 has 12 residues. Germline-derived CDR1 and CDR2 are LGHDT and YNNKEL (reference sequence). V lost 1 base and J lost 6, with 4 bases in between.

The rearrangement uses TRBV3-1 (or the pseudogene TRBV3-2) and TRBJ2-2, with D possibly TRBD1 on 6 matching bases. The V gene lost 9 bases and the J gene lost 0 bases, with 11 bases spanning the gap. This CDR3 has 14 residues. Germline-derived CDR1 and CDR2 are LGHDT and YNNKEL (reference sequence). The CDR3 DNA is TGTGCCAGTCGGACAGCACCGAACACCGGGGAGCTGTTTTTT. Its protein product is CASRTAPNTGELFF.

The chain links TRBV7-9 to TRBJ2-1; 10 nucleotides agree with TRBD2. Unmatched junction bases numbered 3, after V lost 5 bases and J lost 2 bases. The CDR3 spans 15 residues. Germline V CDR1 and CDR2: SEHNR, FQNEAQ (reference sequence). CDR3 nucleotide sequence: TGTGCCAGCAGCGTCGGACTAGCGGCCTACAATGAGCAGTTCTTC. Its protein is CASSVGLAAYNEQFF.

This sequence joins TRBV4-2 and TRBJ1-1, with D possibly matching TRBD1 (5 bases). This CDR3 comprises 15 residues. Between the trimmed V and J ends, which lost 0 bases and 4 bases, there was a span of 12 bases. Germline lookup yields CDR1 LGHNA and CDR2 YNFKEQ. CDR3 residues: CASSQDWGGATEAFF. Written as DNA, the CDR3 is TGTGCCAGCAGCCAAGATTGGGGGGGAGCCACTGAAGCTTTCTTT.

As for this clone: The sample holds other DNA sequences that translate to the same CDR3. This chain joins TRBV9 and TRBJ2-5, with a tentative D call TRBD2 (6 bases). Trimming removed 2 bases at V and 1 base at J, with 6 bases between. The CDR3 totals 13 residues. In germline, CDR1 is SGDLS, CDR2 YYNGEE. Here the CDR3 reads CASSVGLQETQYF. Written as DNA, the CDR3 is TGTGCCAGCAGCGTGGGACTCCAAGAGACCCAGTACTTC.

A few counts support this clone. CDR3 loop: CASSPDGGSGNTIYF. The DNA for the CDR3 is TGTGCCAGCAGCCCAGATGGGGGGTCTGGAAACACCATATATTTT. V and J are TRBV7-9 and TRBJ1-3, with D perhaps matching TRBD1 (5 bases). Germline V lookup: CDR1 SEHNR, CDR2 FQNEAQ (reference sequence). The CDR3 extends over 15 amino acids. V lost 5 bases and J lost 1, with 12 bases in between.